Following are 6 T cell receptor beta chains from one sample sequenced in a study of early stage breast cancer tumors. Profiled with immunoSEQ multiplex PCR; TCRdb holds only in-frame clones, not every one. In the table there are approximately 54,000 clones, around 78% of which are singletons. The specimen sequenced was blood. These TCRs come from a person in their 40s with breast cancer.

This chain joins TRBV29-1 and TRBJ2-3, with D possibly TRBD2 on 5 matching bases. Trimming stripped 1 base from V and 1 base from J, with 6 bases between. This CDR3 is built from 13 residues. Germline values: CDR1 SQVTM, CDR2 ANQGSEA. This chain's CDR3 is CSVEGGRTDTQYF. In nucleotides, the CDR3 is TGCAGCGTTGAAGGAGGGCGCACAGATACGCAGTATTTT.

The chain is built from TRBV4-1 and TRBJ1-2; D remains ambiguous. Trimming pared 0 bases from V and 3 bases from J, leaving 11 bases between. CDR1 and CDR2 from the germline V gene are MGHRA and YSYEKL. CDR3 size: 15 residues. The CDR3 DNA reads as TGCGCCAGCAGCCAAGAGTTCTCAGATTACTATGGCTACACCTTC. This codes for CASSQEFSDYYGYTF.

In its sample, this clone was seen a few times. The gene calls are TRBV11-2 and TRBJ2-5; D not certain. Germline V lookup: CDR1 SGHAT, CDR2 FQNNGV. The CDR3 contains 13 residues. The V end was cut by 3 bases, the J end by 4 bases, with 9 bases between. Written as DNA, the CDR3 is TGTGCCAGCAGCTTGGCAGTGGTAGAGACCCAGTACTTC. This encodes CASSLAVVETQYF.

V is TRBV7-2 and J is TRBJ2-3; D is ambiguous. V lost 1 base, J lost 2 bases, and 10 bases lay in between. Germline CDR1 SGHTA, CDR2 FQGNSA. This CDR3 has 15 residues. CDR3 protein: CASSLGVLPTDTQYF. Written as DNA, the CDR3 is TGTGCCAGCAGCTTAGGGGTTCTCCCCACAGATACGCAGTATTTT. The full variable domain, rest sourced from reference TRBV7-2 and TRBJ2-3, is GAGVSQSPSNKVTEKGKDVELRCDPISGHTALYWYRQSLGQGLEFLIYFQGNSAPDKSGLPSDRFSAERTGGSVSTLTIQRTQQEDSAVYLCASSLGVLPTDTQYFGPGTRLTVL.

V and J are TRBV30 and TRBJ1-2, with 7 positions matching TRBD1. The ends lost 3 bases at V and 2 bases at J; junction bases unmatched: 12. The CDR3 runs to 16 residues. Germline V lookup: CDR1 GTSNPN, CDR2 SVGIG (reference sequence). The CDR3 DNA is TGTGCCTGGAGAAACCCGCTCGACAGGGCCAACTATGGCTACACCTTC. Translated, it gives CAWRNPLDRANYGYTF. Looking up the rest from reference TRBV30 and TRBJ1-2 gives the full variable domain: SQTIHQWPATLVQPVGSPLSLECTVEGTSNPNLYWYRQAAGRGLQLLFYSVGIGQISSEVPQNLSASRPQDRQFILSSKKLLLSDSGFYLCAWRNPLDRANYGYTFGSGTRLTVV.

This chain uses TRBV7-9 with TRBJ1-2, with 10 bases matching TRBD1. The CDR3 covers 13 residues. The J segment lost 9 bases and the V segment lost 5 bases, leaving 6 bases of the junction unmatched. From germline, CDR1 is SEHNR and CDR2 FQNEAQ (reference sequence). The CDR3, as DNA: TGTGCCAGCAGCCCCGGGACAGGGGACAGCTACACCTTC. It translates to CASSPGTGDSYTF.